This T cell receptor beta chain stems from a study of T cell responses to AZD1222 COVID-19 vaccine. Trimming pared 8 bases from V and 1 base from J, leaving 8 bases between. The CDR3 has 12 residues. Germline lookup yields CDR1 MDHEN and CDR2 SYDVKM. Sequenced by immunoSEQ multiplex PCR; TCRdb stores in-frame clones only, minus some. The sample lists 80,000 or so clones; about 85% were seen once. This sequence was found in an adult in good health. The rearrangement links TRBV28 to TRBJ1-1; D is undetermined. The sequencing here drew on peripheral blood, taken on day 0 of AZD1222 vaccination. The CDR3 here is CASENTNTEAFF. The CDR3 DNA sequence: TGTGCCAGCGAAAATACGAACACTGAAGCTTTCTTT.